This T cell receptor (beta chain) was sequenced during a study of CD8 T cells in ankylosing spondylitis (dated by TCRdb to about 2017). Context from the whole study: To find TCR variants linked to disease, the study profiled T cell receptor beta repertoires in ankylosing spondylitis patients and healthy donors. Peripheral blood samples were taken, and synovial fluid was additionally collected from ankylosing spondylitis patients. The whole study cohort included 90 to 120 healthy donors and 25 ankylosing spondylitis patients. The investigation overall reported the following: The disease-linked clones were reported as significantly enriched in matched synovial fluid samples from ankylosing spondylitis patients. A TCR beta motif of about 8 highly homologous amino acid variants appeared characteristic of blood from ankylosing spondylitis patients. Some TCR beta motif variants had previously been reported in synovial fluid and blood of reactive arthritis patients, which suggested common disease-initiation mechanisms. In peripheral blood, the disease-linked clones were found at relatively low frequencies and had a CD8+ phenotype.

This clonotype was found a few times. What antigen it recognizes has not been identified. Nothing much larger sits one base from this clone, and base qualities are not available. Instrument used: Illumina MiSeq. Quantitative 5'-RACE with molecular barcodes was the method used to prepare the TCR beta libraries. The source study handled its data this way. To identify disease-linked TCR variants, a new computational method was used, one built on a probabilistic model of VDJ rearrangement. TCRdb reprocessing: public reads trimmed at Q25 with fastp, clones called with MiXCR, in-frame beta chains kept. Every distinct CDR3 protein forms one entry, paired with its most common genes and DNA. Clone size and V and J calls follow TCRdb, not the original study. This sample holds 25,000 or so distinct CDR3 sequences; over 6.5% were observed only once. Clones ranked in the top ten supply roughly 30% of the sample.

The CDR1 and CDR2 encoded by the germline V gene are MDHEN and SYDVKM. The CDR3 holds 16 amino acids from the cysteine to the phenylalanine. The entry retains the CDR3 DNA only, 48 bases that are in frame from base 1. Trimming leaves V shorter by 5 bases and J shorter by 0 bases, with the junction holding 6 bases beyond the gene matches. Sequencing was done on a sample of blood. The chain was built from TRBV28 and TRBJ1-3; 8 bases in between match TRBD1. The sequence was obtained from a male donor with ankylosing spondylitis or in good health (not recorded which). The sequenced DNA is TGTGCCAGCAGTCCAGGGACAGGAAGCTCTGGAAACACCATATATTTT. The encoded protein is CASSPGTGSSGNTIYF.